These 20 T cell receptor beta chains originate from one sample sequenced in a study of response to subunit inactivated influenza vaccine. MiXCR, run by TCRdb on the RT-PCR reads, gives a single entry per CDR3 protein. The sample has 430,000 or so distinct CDR3 sequences; roughly 9.7% are singletons. The material sequenced was PBMCs from blood, taken 45 days after vaccination. All receptors derive from a man aged 45-60 years who received an inactivated influenza vaccine.

J is TRBJ2-7 and V is TRBV9; D uncertain. There are 14 residues in the CDR3. V shed 0 bases and J shed 2 bases, with 9 bases lying between them. Germline V CDR1 and CDR2: SGDLS, YYNGEE. The chain's CDR3 is CASSVGVAAYEQYF. CDR3 DNA: TGTGCCAGCAGCGTAGGTGTGGCCGCCTACGAGCAGTACTTC.

The CDR3 region has the DNA TGTGCCAGCAGCCGAGGACTGGTGAATTCCTACGAGCAGTACTTC. It is translated as CASSRGLVNSYEQYF. This sequence joins TRBV11-1 and TRBJ2-7, with D possibly matching TRBD2 (5 bases). The CDR3 spans 15 residues. Germline CDR1 reads SGHAT; CDR2 reads FQDESV (reference sequence). The ends were cut back, 5 bases at V and 1 base at J, with 15 bases in the middle. The entire variable domain, with the rest obtained from reference TRBV11-1 and TRBJ2-7, is as follows: EAEVAQSPRYKITEKSQAVAFWCDPISGHATLYWYRQILGQGPELLVQFQDESVVDDSQLPKDRFSAERLKGVDSTLKIQPAELGDSAMYLCASSRGLVNSYEQYFGPGTRLTVT.

This clonotype was counted between two and nine times. The CDR3 DNA reads TGCGCCAGCAGCTTTGGCAGCCAAGGGTATGGCTACACCTTC. It specifies CASSFGSQGYGYTF. V is TRBV5-1 and J is TRBJ1-2; D is ambiguous. The length of the CDR3 is 14 residues. Germline values: CDR1 SGHRS, CDR2 YFSETQ. The V end was cut by 2 bases, the J end by 5 bases, with 13 bases between.

This clonotype was seen a handful of times. The J gene is TRBJ2-3, the V gene TRBV12-3 or TRBV12-4; 8 positions agree with TRBD2. The V and J ends lost 3 bases and 2 bases, in that order; junction bases with no gene match: 4. The CDR3 contains 15 residues. CDR3 in DNA: TGTGCCAGCAGTTTTCAAGCGGGAGTCACAGATACGCAGTATTTT. Its translation is CASSFQAGVTDTQYF.

V gene TRBV24-1 combines with J gene TRBJ2-1; 7 positions match TRBD1. Germline V lookup: CDR1 KGHDR, CDR2 SFDVKD. V trimming: 2 bases; J trimming: 10 bases; junction bases outside the gene matches: 4. The CDR3 is 13 residues long. The CDR3: CATSDYRGWEQFF. CDR3 sequence (DNA): TGTGCCACCAGTGATTACAGGGGTTGGGAGCAGTTCTTC.

This clonotype was found many times. At one boundary the junction diverges from the germline segment, which might be a read error. The V and J genes are TRBV7-7 and TRBJ1-2; unclear D gene. Germline V gene data show CDR1 as SSHAT and CDR2 as FNYEAQ (reference sequence). CDR3 length: 14 residues. The CDR3 DNA follows: TGTGCTAGCAGCTTAGCTGGTCCCAACTATGGCTACACCTTC. Translating it yields CASSLAGPNYGYTF.

The chain carries TRBV6-2 or TRBV6-3 and TRBJ1-2, with D unresolved. CDR3 size: 14 residues. Per the germline V gene, CDR1 is MNHEY and CDR2 is SVGEGT. Trimming stripped 6 bases from V and 2 bases from J, with 13 bases between. CDR3 sequence (DNA): TGTGCCAGCAGCTACAACACGGGCAACTATGGCTACACCTTC. Protein: CASSYNTGNYGYTF.

The chain couples TRBV20-1 to TRBJ2-7, with D perhaps matching TRBD2 (6 bases). CDR3 length: 13 residues. V lost 3 bases to trimming and J lost 2 bases, with 11 bases between them. Germline V gives CDR1 DFQATT, CDR2 SNEGSKA (reference sequence). CDR3 amino acids: CSARWDFPYEQYF. CDR3 coding DNA: TGCAGTGCTAGGTGGGACTTCCCCTACGAGCAGTACTTC.

At least ten counts were recorded for this clonotype. The rearrangement joins TRBV11-2 to TRBJ2-2, with TRBD2 matching over 10 bases. Germline CDR1 is SGHAT and CDR2 is FQNNGV. Trimming at V came to 5 bases and at J to 0 bases, leaving 9 bases not matched to a gene. The CDR3 length is 18 residues. CDR3 DNA sequence: TGTGCCAGCAGCCACCCTCGAACTAGCGGGGCGAACACCGGGGAGCTGTTTTTT. Protein sequence: CASSHPRTSGANTGELFF.

This clonotype has at least ten counts. The rearrangement uses TRBV6-5 and TRBJ2-3; D gene ambiguous. This CDR3 region has 13 residues. V lost 1 base and J lost 2, with 4 bases in between. Per the germline V gene, CDR1 is MNHEY and CDR2 is SVGAGI. The CDR3 loop is CASSYFSTDTQYF. The CDR3 DNA reads as TGTGCCAGCAGTTACTTCTCCACAGATACGCAGTATTTT.

The gene calls are TRBV27 and TRBJ1-4; 7 bases agree with TRBD1. This CDR3 is 14 amino acids long. Germline-derived CDR1 and CDR2 are MNHEY and SMNVEV (reference sequence). V trimming: 0 bases; J trimming: 8 bases; junction bases outside the gene matches: 3. As DNA, the CDR3 is TGTGCCAGCAGTTTATCGCCCAGGGGGGAAAAACTGTTTTTT. The encoded protein is CASSLSPRGEKLFF. Using reference TRBV27 and TRBJ1-4 for the parts outside the CDR3, the full variable domain is EAQVTQNPRYLITVTGKKLTVTCSQNMNHEYMSWYRQDPGLGLRQIYYSMNVEVTDKGDVPEGYKVSRKEKRNFPLILESPSPNQTSLYFCASSLSPRGEKLFFGSGTQLSVL.

This clonotype was picked up a small number of times. CDR3 sequence reads: CASSPPGTGMNTEAFF. The DNA for the CDR3 is TGTGCCAGCTCACCACCGGGGACAGGGATGAACACTGAAGCTTTCTTT. The rearrangement joins TRBV18 to TRBJ1-1; the match to TRBD1 covers 9 bases. This CDR3 has 16 amino acids. CDR1 and CDR2 (germline): KGHSH, LQKENI. Losses at the gene ends were 0 bases for V and 0 bases for J; bases not matched to a gene: 2.

This chain joins TRBV7-8 and TRBJ2-3; D not certain. The CDR3 length is 13 residues. Trimming cost V 5 bases and J 5 bases, with 11 bases left between them. In germline, CDR1 is SGHVS, CDR2 FQNEAQ. The CDR3 region is CASSPVWQDTQYF. CDR3 DNA: TGTGCCAGCAGCCCGGTATGGCAAGATACGCAGTATTTT.

This sequence joins TRBV5-1 and TRBJ2-3; 8 bases line up with TRBD1. CDR1 and CDR2 (germline): SGHRS, YFSETQ. V was clipped by 0 bases and J by 6 bases; unmatched bases: 15. The CDR3 has 18 amino acids. The CDR3 spells CASSLVSSGGKRGDTQYF. The CDR3 nucleotides are TGCGCCAGCAGCTTGGTCTCGTCAGGGGGCAAGAGGGGGGATACGCAGTATTTT.

The V gene is TRBV6-6, the J gene TRBJ1-1, with D hard to call. In germline, CDR1 is MNHNY, CDR2 SVGAGI (reference sequence). CDR3 length: 12 amino acids. The V end was cut by 6 bases, the J end by 7 bases, with 12 bases between. The CDR3 coding sequence is TGTGCCAGCAGCCCGACTCGCTTTGAAGCTTTCTTT. Amino acids: CASSPTRFEAFF.

This clonotype turned up a few times. This rearrangement joins TRBV20-1 to TRBJ2-5, with 8 bases matching TRBD2. The CDR3 contains 14 residues. Trimming took 5 bases from V and 1 from J; bases not matched to a gene: 6. Germline assignment: CDR1 DFQATT and CDR2 SNEGSKA (reference sequence). CDR3 coding DNA: TGCAGTGCTTTAGCGGGGTTATCCCAAGAGACCCAGTACTTC. It codes for CSALAGLSQETQYF.

The table lists this clonotype with many counts. The CDR3: CASSSPLGGNTGELFF. In DNA, the CDR3 is TGTGCCAGCAGCTCACCCCTCGGTGGGAACACCGGGGAGCTGTTTTTT. The J gene is TRBJ2-2, the V gene TRBV7-6; unclear D gene. Germline assignment: CDR1 SGHVS and CDR2 FNYEAQ. V gave up 4 bases and J gave up 1 base, with 13 bases separating them. This CDR3 has 16 residues.

Concerning this clonotype: A much larger clone lies a single base off, so this may be a read error. CDR3 in amino acids: CASSSVEGHEEYF. The CDR3 nucleotides read TGTGCCAGCAGTTCAGTCGAAGGTCACGAGGAGTACTTC. The chain employs TRBV12-3 or TRBV12-4 and TRBJ2-7; D remains ambiguous. This CDR3 has 13 residues.

This chain uses TRBV20-1 with TRBJ2-1; D perhaps matches TRBD2 (7 bases). Germline V lookup: CDR1 DFQATT, CDR2 SNEGSKA (reference sequence). The CDR3 sequence is 15 residues long. The V end lost 3 bases, the J end lost 7 bases, and 19 bases lay between the germline ends. The CDR3 sequence is CSARRGQDNTNEQFF. The DNA for the CDR3 is TGCAGTGCTAGGCGGGGGCAGGATAACACGAATGAGCAGTTCTTC.

In its sample, this clonotype was seen a few times. The chain carries TRBV20-1 and TRBJ2-2, with 7 bases identical to TRBD2. CDR1 is DFQATT, CDR2 SNEGSKA, per germline (reference sequence). The J segment lost 4 bases and the V segment lost 2 bases, leaving 4 bases of the junction unmatched. CDR3 length: 14 residues. The CDR3 nucleotides are TGCAGTGCTAGACCAGCGGGGTTCACCGGGGAGCTGTTTTTT. The encoded protein is CSARPAGFTGELFF.